The 3 T cell receptor beta chains below were found in one sample sequenced in a study of CD8 T cells in Susac syndrome (dated 2019 in TCRdb). Libraries were prepared through the immunoSEQ multiplex PCR assay. RNA was extracted using the RNeasy kit, and roughly 0.5 to 1 microgram was reverse transcribed with random hexamers. Clones were called with MiXCR by TCRdb after fastp trimmed the public reads at Q25, and only in-frame beta chains were retained. Here each entry gathers all rows of one CDR3 protein and keeps the most common genes and DNA. The sample table shows hundreds of thousands of distinct CDR3 sequences, and around 91% are seen once. The top ten clones comprise approximately 0.2% of the sample. Input material: CD8+ T cells from PBMCs. These receptors all come from a human donor with multiple sclerosis.

The chain uses TRBV4-3 and TRBJ2-6, with D possibly being TRBD1 (7 bases). Germline V CDR1 and CDR2: LGHNA, YSLEER. The CDR3 length is 16 residues. Deletions cut 2 bases from V and 0 bases from J, with 8 bases between. Written as DNA, the CDR3 is TGCGCCAGCAGCCAACAGGGGGGCTCTGGGGCCAACGTCCTGACTTTC. It translates to CASSQQGGSGANVLTF.

This chain links TRBV5-1 with TRBJ2-1; no definite D call. Germline CDR1 and CDR2: SGHRS and YFSETQ. This CDR3 comprises 14 residues. The germline V and J ends were trimmed by 4 bases and 5 bases, with 13 bases remaining between them. In nucleotides, the CDR3 is TGCGCCAGCAGCCCGGGCATTAGTGACAATGAGCAGTTCTTC. Translated, it gives CASSPGISDNEQFF.

The chain uses TRBV2 and TRBJ2-5; D gene uncertain. CDR3 size: 13 residues. The V gene's germline CDR1 is SNHLY and CDR2 FYNNEI. Trimming took 6 bases from V and 2 from J, leaving 10 bases between them. The CDR3 reads CASRGLVQETQYF. The DNA for the CDR3 is TGTGCCAGCAGGGGCCTAGTACAAGAGACCCAGTACTTC.